A selection of T cell receptor beta chains follows, all from one sample in a study of identifying expanded T cells in peripheral blood. The assay was immunoSEQ multiplex PCR, and TCRdb's table has in-frame clones only and misses some. Counted here are about 80,000 clones, 84% occurring once; the ten biggest clones make up roughly a fifth. Sequenced material: blood. Source of these receptors: a person aged 18 to 75 in good health. The conserved cysteine and the conserved F or W are not part of the CDR3 here. The D gene is left open where the match is weak.

TRBV28	-	ASSDKGAYEQY
TRBV11-2	-	ASSRASTDTQY
TRBV11-2	-	ASSLGGTTNEKLF
TRBV7-2	-	ASSPGTPRSGANVLT
TRBV11-1	-	ASSLERNEQF
TRBV6-5	TRBD1	ASSQQGPYNSPLH
TRBV18	-	ASSGERVLNTEAF
TRBV14	-	ASSQTTGPSYEQY
TRBV19	-	ASSIGGEQY
TRBV7-8	TRBD1	ASSLEGQGVEGTIY
TRBV7-9	TRBD2	ASSNGGAKTQY
TRBV5-6	TRBD1	ASSWDRGEKLF
TRBV6-5	TRBD1	ASSYLGTGFLQQF
TRBV9	TRBD2	ASDSAGGLGTDTQY
TRBV30	-	ASRTGLMNTEAF
TRBV7-2	TRBD1	ASSPRDRGLLNTEAF
TRBV5-1	-	ASSLEGQLTDTQY
TRBV7-2	-	ASSPRTGRTQY
TRBV7-2	-	ASSHPPGAPSYEQY
TRBV30	TRBD1	AWDRVDQPQH
TRBV18	-	ASSPGSPEAF
TRBV11-1	-	ASSLSLGQVNTEAF
TRBV9	TRBD1	ASRTPGQDNEQF
TRBV7-8	TRBD2	ASALAGASREQY
TRBV7-3	-	ASSLGADTQY
TRBV5-6	-	ASSSYNEQF
TRBV27	-	ASSFRGMNSPLH
TRBV19	TRBD1	ASSPRGQGVGQPQH
TRBV28	-	ASSLPTRAGGNTIY
TRBV2	-	ASSEEGVGGSSYNEQF
TRBV27	TRBD2	ASSSRLAGPYEQY
TRBV11-1	TRBD1	ASRLTGGRETQY
TRBV6-1	-	ASSAHNTGELF